What follows is one T cell receptor beta chain and its context. Profiling relied on immunoSEQ multiplex PCR, and the TCRdb table lists in-frame clones only, not all of them. The table has fewer than 400,000 clones, nearly 90% seen once. Adults between about 18 and 89 years of age took part from about two dozen US areas. The V and J ends lost 5 bases and 4 bases, in that order; junction bases with no gene match: 3. The CDR3 is made up of 14 amino acids. In germline, CDR1 is MGHDK, CDR2 SYGVNS. These data come from a study of blood T cell repertoires in COVID-19. Turning to the study itself: Sites across the United States, Italy and Spain contributed samples from acute and convalescent COVID-19. PBMCs, B-cell-depleted T cells, or T cells were the source of the cDNA or gDNA that made up the material.

The source is a woman aged 25 to 39 who had recovered from COVID-19. The rearrangement links TRBV25-1 to TRBJ1-3, with 9 nucleotides matching TRBD1. Sequenced input: PBMCs or T cells enriched from blood (not recorded which). CDR3 in DNA: TGTGCCAGCAGTATACAGGGGGCCGGAAACACCATATATTTT. It translates to CASSIQGAGNTIYF.